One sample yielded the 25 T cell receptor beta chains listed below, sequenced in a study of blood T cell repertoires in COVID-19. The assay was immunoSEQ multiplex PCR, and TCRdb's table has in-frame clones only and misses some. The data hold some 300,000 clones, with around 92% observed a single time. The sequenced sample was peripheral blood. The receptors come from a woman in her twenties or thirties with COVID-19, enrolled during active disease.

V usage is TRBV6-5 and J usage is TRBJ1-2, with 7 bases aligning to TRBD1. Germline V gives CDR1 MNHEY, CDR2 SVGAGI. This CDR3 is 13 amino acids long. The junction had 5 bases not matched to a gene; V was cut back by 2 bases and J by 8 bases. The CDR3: CASSYPDRNGYTF. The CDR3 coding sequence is TGTGCCAGCAGTTACCCGGACAGGAACGGCTACACCTTC.

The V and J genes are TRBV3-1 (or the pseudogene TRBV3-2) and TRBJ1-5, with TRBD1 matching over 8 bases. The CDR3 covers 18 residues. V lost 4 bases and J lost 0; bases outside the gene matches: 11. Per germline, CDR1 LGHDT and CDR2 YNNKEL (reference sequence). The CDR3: CASSRPGQGFYSNQPQHF. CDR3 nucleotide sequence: TGTGCCAGCAGCCGACCCGGACAGGGCTTCTATAGCAATCAGCCCCAGCATTTT.

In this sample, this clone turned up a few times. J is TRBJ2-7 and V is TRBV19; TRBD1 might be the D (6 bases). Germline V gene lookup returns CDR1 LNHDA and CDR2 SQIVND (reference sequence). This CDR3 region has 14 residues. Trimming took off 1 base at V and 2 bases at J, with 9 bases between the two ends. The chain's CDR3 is CASSIAKGAYEQYF. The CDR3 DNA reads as TGTGCCAGTAGTATAGCCAAGGGGGCCTACGAGCAGTACTTC.

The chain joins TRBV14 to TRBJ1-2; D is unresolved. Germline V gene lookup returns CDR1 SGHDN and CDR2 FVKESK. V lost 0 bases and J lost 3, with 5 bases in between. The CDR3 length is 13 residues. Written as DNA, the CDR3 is TGTGCCAGCAGCCAAGAGAGGTACTATGGCTACACCTTC. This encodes CASSQERYYGYTF.

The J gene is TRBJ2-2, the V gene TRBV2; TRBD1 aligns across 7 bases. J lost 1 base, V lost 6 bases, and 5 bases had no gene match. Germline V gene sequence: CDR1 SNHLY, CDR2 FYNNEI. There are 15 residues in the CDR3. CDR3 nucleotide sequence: TGTGCCAGCAGGGGTCGACAGGGGAACACCGGGGAGCTGTTTTTT. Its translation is CASRGRQGNTGELFF.

CDR3 coding DNA: TGTGCCAGCTCACCAACCGGACAGGGTGATGGCTACACCTTC. As protein: CASSPTGQGDGYTF. The rearrangement links TRBV18 to TRBJ1-2, with 8 positions matching TRBD1. The ends lost 2 bases at V and 6 bases at J; junction bases unmatched: 5. CDR1 and CDR2 (germline): KGHSH, LQKENI. CDR3 length equals 14 residues.

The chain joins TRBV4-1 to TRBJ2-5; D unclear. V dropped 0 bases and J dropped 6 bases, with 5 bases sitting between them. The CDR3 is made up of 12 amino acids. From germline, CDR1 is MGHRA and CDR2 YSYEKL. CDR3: CASSQETQTQYF. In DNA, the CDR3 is TGCGCCAGCAGCCAAGAGACTCAGACCCAGTACTTC.

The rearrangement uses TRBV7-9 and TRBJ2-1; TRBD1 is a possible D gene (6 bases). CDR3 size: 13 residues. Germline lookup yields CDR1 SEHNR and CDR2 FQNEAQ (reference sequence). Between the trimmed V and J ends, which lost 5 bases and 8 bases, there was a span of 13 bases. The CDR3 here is CASSTRGRDEQFF. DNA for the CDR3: TGTGCCAGCAGCACCAGGGGTCGGGATGAGCAGTTCTTC.

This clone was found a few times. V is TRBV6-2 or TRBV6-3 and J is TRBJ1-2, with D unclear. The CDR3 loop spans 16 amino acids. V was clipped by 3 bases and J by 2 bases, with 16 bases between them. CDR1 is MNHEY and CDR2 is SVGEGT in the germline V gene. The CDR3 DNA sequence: TGTGCCAGCAGTTATTTGGGCCGGCGAAGGAACTATGGCTACACCTTC. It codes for CASSYLGRRRNYGYTF.

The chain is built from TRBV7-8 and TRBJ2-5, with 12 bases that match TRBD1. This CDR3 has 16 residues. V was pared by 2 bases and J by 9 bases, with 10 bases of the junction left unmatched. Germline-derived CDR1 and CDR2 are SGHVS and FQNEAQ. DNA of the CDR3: TGTGCCAGCAGCTTATCGGGACAGGGGGCGAGCCCTCCCCAGTACTTC. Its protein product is CASSLSGQGASPPQYF.

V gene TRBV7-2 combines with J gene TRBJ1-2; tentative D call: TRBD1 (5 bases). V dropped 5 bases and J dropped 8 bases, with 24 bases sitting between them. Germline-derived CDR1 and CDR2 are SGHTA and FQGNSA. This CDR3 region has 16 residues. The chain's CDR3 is CASSPSPGTIIRGYTF. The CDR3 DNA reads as TGTGCCAGCAGCCCAAGTCCCGGGACTATTATTCGCGGCTACACCTTC.

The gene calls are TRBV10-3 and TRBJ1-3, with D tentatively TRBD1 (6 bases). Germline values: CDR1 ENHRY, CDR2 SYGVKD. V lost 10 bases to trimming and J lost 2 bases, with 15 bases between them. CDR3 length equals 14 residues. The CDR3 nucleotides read TGTGCCACCTTGGACAGCGAAGCTGGAAACACCATATATTTT. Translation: CATLDSEAGNTIYF.

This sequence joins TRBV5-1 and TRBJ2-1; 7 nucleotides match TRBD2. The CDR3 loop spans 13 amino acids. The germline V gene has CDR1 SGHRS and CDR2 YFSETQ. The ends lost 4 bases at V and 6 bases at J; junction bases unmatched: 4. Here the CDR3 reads CASSPGTTNEQFF. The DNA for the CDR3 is TGCGCCAGCAGCCCCGGGACTACCAATGAGCAGTTCTTC.

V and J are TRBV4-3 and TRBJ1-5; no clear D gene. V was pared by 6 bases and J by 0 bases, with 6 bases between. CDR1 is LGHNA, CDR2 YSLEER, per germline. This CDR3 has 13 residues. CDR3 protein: CASSRDSNQPQHF. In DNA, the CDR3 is TGCGCCAGCAGTCGGGATAGCAATCAGCCCCAGCATTTT.

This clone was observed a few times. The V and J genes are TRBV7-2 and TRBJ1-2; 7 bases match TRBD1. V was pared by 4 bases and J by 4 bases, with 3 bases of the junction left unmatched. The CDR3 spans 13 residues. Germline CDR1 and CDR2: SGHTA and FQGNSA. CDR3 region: CASSSQGVYGYTF. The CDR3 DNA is TGTGCCAGCAGCTCGCAGGGGGTCTATGGCTACACCTTC.

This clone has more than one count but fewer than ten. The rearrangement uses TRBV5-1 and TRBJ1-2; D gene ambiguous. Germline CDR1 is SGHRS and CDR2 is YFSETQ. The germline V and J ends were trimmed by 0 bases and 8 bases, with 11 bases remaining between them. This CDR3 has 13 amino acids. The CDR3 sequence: CASSLAGMSGYTF. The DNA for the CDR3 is TGCGCCAGCAGCTTGGCGGGGATGAGCGGCTACACCTTC. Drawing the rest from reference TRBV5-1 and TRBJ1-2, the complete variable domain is KAGVTQTPRYLIKTRGQQVTLSCSPISGHRSVSWYQQTPGQGLQFLFEYFSETQRNKGNFPGRFSGRQFSNSRSEMNVSTLELGDSALYLCASSLAGMSGYTFGSGTRLTVV.

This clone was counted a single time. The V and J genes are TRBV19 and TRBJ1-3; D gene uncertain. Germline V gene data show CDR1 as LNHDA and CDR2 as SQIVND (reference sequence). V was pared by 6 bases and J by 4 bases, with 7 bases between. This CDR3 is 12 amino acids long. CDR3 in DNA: TGTGCCAGTAGCCTCGGGGGAAACACCATATATTTT. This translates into CASSLGGNTIYF.

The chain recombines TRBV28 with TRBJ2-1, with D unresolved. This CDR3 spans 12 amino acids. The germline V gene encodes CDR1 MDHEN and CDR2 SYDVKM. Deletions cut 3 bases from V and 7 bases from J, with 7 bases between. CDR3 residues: CASSFWANEQFF. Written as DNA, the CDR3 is TGTGCCAGCAGTTTTTGGGCGAATGAGCAGTTCTTC.

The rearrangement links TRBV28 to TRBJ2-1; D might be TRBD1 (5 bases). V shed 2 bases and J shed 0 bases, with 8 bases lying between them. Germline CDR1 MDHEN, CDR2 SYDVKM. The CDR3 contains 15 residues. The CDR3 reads CASSLEGASYNEQFF. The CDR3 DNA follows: TGTGCCAGCAGTTTAGAAGGGGCCTCCTACAATGAGCAGTTCTTC.

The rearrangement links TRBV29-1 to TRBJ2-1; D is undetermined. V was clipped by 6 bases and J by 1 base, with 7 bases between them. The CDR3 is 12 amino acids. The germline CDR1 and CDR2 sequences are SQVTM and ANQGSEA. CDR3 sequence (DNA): TGCAGCGTCTACCTATCCTACAATGAGCAGTTCTTC. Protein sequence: CSVYLSYNEQFF.

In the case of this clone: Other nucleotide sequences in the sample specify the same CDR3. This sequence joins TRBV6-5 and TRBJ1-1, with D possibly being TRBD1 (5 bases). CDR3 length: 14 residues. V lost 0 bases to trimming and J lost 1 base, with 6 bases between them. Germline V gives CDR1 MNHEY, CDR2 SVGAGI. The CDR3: CASSYSRGNTEAFF. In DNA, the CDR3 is TGTGCCAGCAGTTACTCAAGGGGGAACACTGAAGCTTTCTTT.

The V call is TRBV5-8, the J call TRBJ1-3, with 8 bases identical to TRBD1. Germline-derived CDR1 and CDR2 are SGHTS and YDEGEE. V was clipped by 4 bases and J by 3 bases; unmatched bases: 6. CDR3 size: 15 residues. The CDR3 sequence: CASSPPGGFGNTIYF. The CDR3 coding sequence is TGTGCCAGCAGCCCCCCAGGGGGCTTTGGAAACACCATATATTTT.

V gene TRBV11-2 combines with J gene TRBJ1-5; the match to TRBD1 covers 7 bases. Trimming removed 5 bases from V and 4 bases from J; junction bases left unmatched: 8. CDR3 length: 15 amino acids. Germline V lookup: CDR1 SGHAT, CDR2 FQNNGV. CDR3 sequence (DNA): TGTGCCAGCAGCGTCGGACAGGAACGGAATCAGCCCCAGCATTTT. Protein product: CASSVGQERNQPQHF.

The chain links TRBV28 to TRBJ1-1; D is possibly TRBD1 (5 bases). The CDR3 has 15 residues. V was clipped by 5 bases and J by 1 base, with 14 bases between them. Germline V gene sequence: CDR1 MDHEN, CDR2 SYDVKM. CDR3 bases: TGTGCCAGCAGTCGTCCCCCAGGGTCGAACACTGAAGCTTTCTTT. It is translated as CASSRPPGSNTEAFF.

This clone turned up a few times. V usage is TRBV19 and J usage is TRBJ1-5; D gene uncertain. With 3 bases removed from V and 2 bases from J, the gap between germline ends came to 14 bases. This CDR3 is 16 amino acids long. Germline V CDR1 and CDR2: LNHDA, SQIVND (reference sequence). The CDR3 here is CASSITWAGGNQPQHF. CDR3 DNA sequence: TGTGCCAGTAGTATCACCTGGGCCGGCGGCAATCAGCCCCAGCATTTT.